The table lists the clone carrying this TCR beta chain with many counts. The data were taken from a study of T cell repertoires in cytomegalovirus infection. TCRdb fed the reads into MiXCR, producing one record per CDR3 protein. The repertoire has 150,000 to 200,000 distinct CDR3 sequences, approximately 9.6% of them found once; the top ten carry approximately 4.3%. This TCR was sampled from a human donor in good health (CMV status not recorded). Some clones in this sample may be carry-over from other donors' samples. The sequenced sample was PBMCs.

The CDR3 is CASSAGQLSNQPQHF. In DNA form, the CDR3 reads TGTGCCAGCAGCGCCGGACAGCTTAGCAATCAGCCCCAGCATTTT. J is TRBJ1-5 and V is TRBV7-2; the D gene is possibly TRBD1 (6 bases). Per the germline V gene, CDR1 is SGHTA and CDR2 is FQGNSA. V was pared by 5 bases and J by 0 bases, with 11 bases between. CDR3 length: 15 residues.